This T cell receptor (beta chain) was identified in a study of T cells in Graves' hyperthyroidism and ophthalmopathy. The diagnoses drew upon clinical symptoms, serum thyroxine and TRAb, thyroid ultrasound and orbital computed tomography. Notes on the study in general: Blood samples included most of the expanded thyroid clonotypes exceeding 0.001.

Germline loops: CDR1 LNHDA, CDR2 SQIVND (reference sequence). The CDR3 runs 15 residues. Unmatched junction bases numbered 4, after V lost 4 bases and J lost 3 bases. Amplification yielded TCR beta CDR3 regions, with RNA transcripts as the source. HTBI primers were employed in a first-round RT-PCR of the TCR CDR3. From the multiplex PCR reads, TCRdb called clonotypes with MiXCR, one entry per CDR3 protein. The table has about 270,000 distinct CDR3 sequences, about 25% seen once. This clonotype was picked up many times. Its antigen remains unidentified. The specimen was blood. This TCR derives from a man aged 40-49 years with Graves' hyperthyroidism that later progressed to Graves' ophthalmopathy. The genes are TRBV19 and TRBJ2-2, with 8 bases aligning to TRBD1. The CDR3 loop reads CASSTGQGYTGELFF. DNA for the CDR3: TGTGCCAGTAGTACTGGACAGGGATACACCGGGGAGCTGTTTTTT.